What follows describes a single T cell receptor (beta chain). The entry originates in a study of blood T cell repertoires in COVID-19. The method was immunoSEQ multiplex PCR; TCRdb's version includes in-frame clones alone and lacks a portion of them. The table records 65,000 to 80,000 clones, about 88% of them present only once. CDR1 and CDR2 from the germline V gene are MDHEN and SYDVKM. The V segment lost 6 bases and the J segment 0 bases; nucleotides outside the gene matches: 10. CDR3 size: 16 residues. The source is an older man with active or convalescent COVID-19. The gene calls are TRBV28 and TRBJ1-2, with TRBD1 matching 7 bases. The specimen was peripheral blood. CDR3 bases: TGTGCCAGCAGCCAGGGACAGCTGCGGGCTAACTATGGCTACACCTTC. Its protein is CASSQGQLRANYGYTF.